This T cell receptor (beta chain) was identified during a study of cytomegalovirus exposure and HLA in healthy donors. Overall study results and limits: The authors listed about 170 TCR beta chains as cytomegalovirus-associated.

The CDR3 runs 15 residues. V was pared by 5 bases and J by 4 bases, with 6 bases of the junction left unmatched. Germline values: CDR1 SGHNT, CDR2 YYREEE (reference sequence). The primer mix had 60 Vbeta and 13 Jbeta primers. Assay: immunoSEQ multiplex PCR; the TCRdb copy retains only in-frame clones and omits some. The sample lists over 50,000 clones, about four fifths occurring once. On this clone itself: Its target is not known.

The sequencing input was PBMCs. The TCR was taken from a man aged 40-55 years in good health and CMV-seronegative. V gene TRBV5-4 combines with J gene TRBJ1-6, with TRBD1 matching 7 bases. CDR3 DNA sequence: TGTGCCAGCAGTGACCGGGACAGATATAATTCACCCCTCCACTTT. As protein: CASSDRDRYNSPLHF.